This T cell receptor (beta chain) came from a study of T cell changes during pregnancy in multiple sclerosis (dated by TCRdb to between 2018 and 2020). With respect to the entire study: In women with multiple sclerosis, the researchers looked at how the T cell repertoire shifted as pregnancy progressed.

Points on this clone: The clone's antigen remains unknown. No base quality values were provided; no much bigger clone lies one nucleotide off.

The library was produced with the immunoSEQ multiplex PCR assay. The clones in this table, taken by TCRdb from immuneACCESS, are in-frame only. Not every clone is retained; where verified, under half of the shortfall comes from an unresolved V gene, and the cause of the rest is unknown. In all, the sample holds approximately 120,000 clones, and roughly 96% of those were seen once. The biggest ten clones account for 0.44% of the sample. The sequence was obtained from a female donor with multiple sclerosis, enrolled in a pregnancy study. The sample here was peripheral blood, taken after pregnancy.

The bases are TGTGCCATAGCAGGACTAGCGAGGGGTGAGCAGTTCTTC. The encoded protein is CAIAGLARGEQFF. The rearrangement combines TRBV6-1 with TRBJ2-1, with 9 junctional bases fitting TRBD2. From the cysteine through the phenylalanine, the CDR3 covers 13 amino acids. The only DNA kept is the CDR3, 39 bases in frame from the first base. The germline V gene supplies CDR1 MNHNS and CDR2 SASEGT. V is cut back by 10 bases and J by 9 bases, with 10 bases in the junction unmatched.